This T cell receptor (beta chain) comes out of a study of shared clonotypes between healthy human individuals (dated by TCRdb to about 2020). The study in broad terms: Two women and a few men aged 18 to 49 years were included in the cohort. Per donor, leukapheresis produced somewhere between about 0.9 and 10 billion PBMCs. To increase sequencing depth and limit assay-specific biases, TCR repertoire library preparation and sequencing were carried out by different laboratories using diverse techniques. Blood TCR repertoires of five healthy adults were deeply sequenced to estimate repertoire size and the extent of clonotype sharing between individuals. For each donor, CD4 naive and CD4 memory were each run on three plates, CD8 naive on two plates, and CD8 memory on one plate. What the authors observed across the whole study: About 5% of naive CD4, around 4% of naive CD8, about 2.1% of memory CD4, and 0.4% of memory CD8 clonotypes were shared across a few donors. Because the study included a small number of donors, the genetic and exposure-history diversity represented was limited. Larger estimated clonotype richness was generally found for naive subsets than for memory subsets. Rarefaction of sorted-subset datasets indicated incomplete sequencing despite the large sequencing depth. Higher generation probabilities were observed for clonotypes shared by all four sorted-subset donors than for non-shared clonotypes. Sampling was restricted to blood, and TCR repertoires in tissue are likely to differ from TCR repertoires in blood. Pairwise subsampling led to the expectation that sequencing depth would affect the degree of clonotype sharing among donors.

The CDR3 sequence holds 15 residues, the cysteine and phenylalanine included. Only CDR3 DNA remains: 45 bases, in frame from the first base. Based on the germline V gene (reference sequence), the CDR1 and CDR2 sequences are SEHNR and FQNEAQ. V is cut back by 5 bases and J by 3 bases, with 8 bases in the junction unmatched. The donors were healthy, HIV-negative adults with no recently reported acute infections or vaccinations. All donors were Caucasian adults living in Nashville, Tennessee, USA. CD4+ T cells were enriched through magnetic negative selection, after which naive cells were positively selected on CD45RA and the remaining negative fraction served as the memory subset. Blood was obtained by leukapheresis, after which PBMCs were separated by Ficoll-Histopaque density gradient centrifugation and cryopreserved in liquid nitrogen vapor phase. Analytical flow cytometry was used to check the purity and quantity of every magnetically sorted T cell population. Genomic DNA was isolated from each sorted fraction and quantified by UV absorbance on a Nanodrop 2000c.

Using the deep immunoSEQ assay, multiplex PCR amplified TCR CDR3 regions from genomic DNA. Genomic DNA extracted from each cell subset was distributed evenly over all wells of several immunoSEQ 96-well plates, and each plate served as one replicate. For sorted subsets, about 210 ng of genomic DNA, equivalent to 30,000 or so T cell genomes, went into each replicate PCR. The purified libraries were quantified using a Qubit 3.0 fluorometer, sized with a Bioanalyzer 2100, and then quantified again using the KAPA Library Quantification kit. Each immunoSEQ 96-well plate was sequenced on its own single-read 150-cycle Illumina NextSeq 550 flow cell. The authors' pipeline ran thus. The immunoSEQ output contained only junctional sequences without quality scores, so filtering could not match that applied to full-length reads. Sequences were annotated with PyIR, a Python wrapper for IgBLAST v1.9, and V/J genes and CDR3 were assigned using IMGT germline references. Reads were filtered out if the reads had weak V/J assignments (E-value above 1e-6), no CDR3, stop codons, out-of-frame junctions, or ambiguous translated residues. V3J clonotypes were defined by identical inferred V gene, J gene, and CDR3 amino acid sequence. The percentage overlap between two repertoires was calculated by dividing the number of shared unique clonotypes by the size of the smaller repertoire. RTK rarefaction, the Chao1 estimator, and Recon v2.1 estimates of unobserved clonotypes were used to assess repertoire richness. OLGA was used to compute generation probabilities for all TCRbeta clonotypes that the gDNA method yielded from several donors. TCRdb re-hosts the immuneACCESS table, in-frame sequences only. Its copies lack some clones; in the studies checked, an unresolved V gene accounts for under half of them, and the cause for the rest is not known. For V, J and clone size, that table is used; D and trimming come from the DNA. In this sample the table shows a few hundred thousand clones, more than 60% of which occur a single time. The ten largest account for 8% to 13% of the sample.

Of note for this clone: The target of this receptor is not known. Base qualities are not provided; no much larger clone lies one nucleotide away.

The sample taken for sequencing was memory CD4+ T cells sorted from blood. Per the publication, the cell subset or site label means: CD45RA-negative fraction. This TCR was recovered from a young man in good health. The chain joins TRBV7-9 to TRBJ2-7; 9 middle bases align to TRBD2. For the CDR3, the sequence is CASSGGTSSNYEQYF. The bases are TGTGCCAGCAGCGGCGGGACTAGCTCTAACTACGAGCAGTACTTC.